These 32 T cell receptor beta chains share one sample of origin, sequenced in a study of shared clonotypes between healthy human individuals. Produced via immunoSEQ multiplex PCR; TCRdb's table is partial and in-frame only. The profile shows 400,000 to 500,000 clones, about 82% of them singletons. The sample taken for sequencing was PBMCs. These receptors originate from a middle-aged woman in good health. Some clones in this sample may be carry-over from other donors' samples.

The gene calls are TRBV6-5 and TRBJ1-5; 7 bases fit TRBD1. This CDR3 is 14 amino acids long. The germline V gene has CDR1 MNHEY and CDR2 SVGAGI. Unmatched junction bases numbered 2, after V lost 4 bases and J lost 2 bases. CDR3 sequence: CASSFTGGNQPQHF. The CDR3 DNA reads as TGTGCCAGCAGTTTCACAGGGGGCAATCAGCCCCAGCATTTT.

The chain recombines TRBV5-4 with TRBJ2-1, with TRBD1 matching over 8 bases. Germline V CDR1 and CDR2: SGHNT, YYREEE (reference sequence). There are 14 residues in the CDR3. The V gene end was trimmed by 4 bases and the J gene end by 6 bases; junction bases not matched to a gene: 6. The CDR3 nucleotides are TGTGCCAGCAGCCACGGACAGGGACCCAATGAGCAGTTCTTC. Translating gives CASSHGQGPNEQFF.

This chain links TRBV5-4 with TRBJ2-2; TRBD1 aligns across 7 bases. This CDR3 is 15 amino acids long. V trimming: 2 bases; J trimming: 2 bases; junction bases outside the gene matches: 3. Looked up from germline, CDR1 is SGHNT and CDR2 is YYREEE (reference sequence). The CDR3 loop is CASSFRDRNTGELFF. The CDR3 DNA follows: TGTGCCAGCAGCTTCCGGGACAGAAACACCGGGGAGCTGTTTTTT.

This clone is a singleton in its sample. In DNA form, the CDR3 reads TGCGCCAGCAGTGAGTCTAACCCGAGAGGTTGGGATGAGCAGTTCTTC. This gives the protein CASSESNPRGWDEQFF. The chain links TRBV10-1 to TRBJ2-1; no clear D. V gave up 0 bases and J gave up 8 bases, with 17 bases separating them. Per germline, CDR1 WNHNN and CDR2 SYGVQD (reference sequence). The CDR3 extends over 16 amino acids.

CDR3: CASSPQRERADTQYF. CDR3 coding DNA: TGTGCCAGCAGCCCACAGCGGGAGAGGGCAGATACGCAGTATTTT. The genes are TRBV7-2 and TRBJ2-3; 8 positions agree with TRBD2. With 5 bases clipped from V and 4 bases from J, the junction kept 8 bases outside the gene matches. The germline V gene encodes CDR1 SGHTA and CDR2 FQGNSA. This CDR3 is 15 amino acids long.

This clone was counted between two and nine times. The rearrangement joins TRBV2 to TRBJ2-2; D is perhaps TRBD2 (5 bases). Trimming took 8 bases from V and 2 from J, leaving 15 bases between them. There are 15 residues in the CDR3. CDR1 is SNHLY, CDR2 FYNNEI, per germline. In DNA, the CDR3 is TGTGCCAGCGACGTAGCGAAACCCAACACCGGGGAGCTGTTTTTT. Translation: CASDVAKPNTGELFF. Based on the CDR3 plus reference TRBV2 and TRBJ2-2, the full variable domain is EPEVTQTPSHQVTQMGQEVILRCVPISNHLYFYWYRQILGQKVEFLVSFYNNEISEKSEIFDDQFSVERPDGSNFTLKIRSTKLEDSAMYFCASDVAKPNTGELFFGEGSRLTVL.

The chain couples TRBV2 to TRBJ2-6; D is ambiguous. The germline gives CDR1 SNHLY, CDR2 FYNNEI. Trimming stripped 4 bases from V and 0 bases from J, with 7 bases between. The CDR3 runs to 15 residues. CDR3 in DNA: TGTGCCAGCAGTGGGGATTACTCTGGGGCCAACGTCCTGACTTTC. This gives the protein CASSGDYSGANVLTF.

Regarding this clone: Within the sample, other DNA sequences also encode this same CDR3. The CDR3 spells CASSFGGTYEQYF. The CDR3 nucleotides read TGTGCCAGCAGTTTCGGCGGGACCTACGAGCAGTACTTC. The gene calls are TRBV28 and TRBJ2-7; TRBD2 is a possible D gene (6 bases). From germline, CDR1 is MDHEN and CDR2 SYDVKM. V was cut by 3 bases and J by 2 bases, with 8 bases left in between. This CDR3 spans 13 amino acids.

This clone was seen ten or more times. The CDR3 sequence: CAWNRQNSYEQYF. DNA for the CDR3: TGTGCCTGGAACCGACAAAACTCCTACGAGCAGTACTTC. The V and J genes are TRBV30 and TRBJ2-7; D gene ambiguous. The CDR3 length is 13 residues. CDR1 and CDR2 (germline): GTSNPN, SVGIG (reference sequence). Trimming cost V 4 bases and J 0 bases, with 10 bases left between them.

V gene TRBV7-2 combines with J gene TRBJ2-1; 9 nucleotides match TRBD1. The CDR3 consists of 15 residues. Germline values: CDR1 SGHTA, CDR2 FQGNSA. The ends lost 1 base at V and 7 bases at J; junction bases unmatched: 5. CDR3 bases: TGTGCCAGCAGCTTAGGACAGGGGGTTTGGAATGAGCAGTTCTTC. Its translation: CASSLGQGVWNEQFF.

V usage is TRBV18 and J usage is TRBJ1-1; perhaps TRBD1 as D (5 bases). The CDR3 covers 15 residues. The germline V and J ends were trimmed by 0 bases and 4 bases, with 12 bases remaining between them. Germline CDR1 KGHSH, CDR2 LQKENI. The DNA for the CDR3 is TGTGCCAGCTCACCACCGGGGATGGGGGGCACTGAAGCTTTCTTT. Translating gives CASSPPGMGGTEAFF.

This chain links TRBV4-3 with TRBJ2-7; D call uncertain. This CDR3 is 12 amino acids long. Germline V gene sequence: CDR1 LGHNA, CDR2 YSLEER. The V end lost 2 bases, the J end lost 4 bases, and 6 bases lay between the germline ends. CDR3 DNA sequence: TGCGCCAGCAGCCAATTAGGGTACGAGCAGTACTTC. Its translation: CASSQLGYEQYF.

The gene calls are TRBV11-3 and TRBJ1-1; D is ambiguous. Trimming stripped 6 bases from V and 3 bases from J, with 11 bases between. Germline V CDR1 and CDR2: SGHNT, YENEEA. CDR3 length: 13 amino acids. The CDR3 DNA follows: TGTGCCAGCAGTTATGGGATGGACACTGAAGCTTTCTTT. Residues: CASSYGMDTEAFF.

With regard to this clone: This may be a read error: a much more frequent sequence differs by one nucleotide. Other DNA sequences in this specimen translate into the identical CDR3. The rearrangement joins TRBV15 to TRBJ2-4; D may be TRBD1 (5 bases). The CDR3 is 16 residues long. CDR1 is LNHNV and CDR2 is YYDKDF in the germline V gene (reference sequence). V lost 1 base to trimming and J lost 3 bases, with 13 bases between them. The chain's CDR3 is CATSRGRQKSKNIQYF. The CDR3 nucleotides read TGTGCCACCAGCAGAGGGCGACAGAAAAGCAAAAACATTCAGTACTTC.

The V call is TRBV9, the J call TRBJ1-2, with TRBD1 as a possible D gene (5 bases). This CDR3 comprises 18 residues. V was clipped by 0 bases and J by 2 bases, with 20 bases between them. The germline gives CDR1 SGDLS, CDR2 YYNGEE. DNA of the CDR3: TGTGCCAGCAGCGTAGAAGGCCAGGGCAGGGCTGCGAACTATGGCTACACCTTC. Protein product: CASSVEGQGRAANYGYTF.

As for this clone: Other DNA sequences of this sample code for an identical CDR3. This chain links TRBV30 with TRBJ2-7, with a possible D match to TRBD2 (6 bases). Deletions cut 0 bases from V and 4 bases from J, with 7 bases between. The CDR3 length is 12 residues. The germline gives CDR1 GTSNPN, CDR2 SVGIG (reference sequence). The CDR3 here is CAWSVGGYEQYF. The CDR3 DNA is TGTGCCTGGAGTGTGGGAGGATACGAGCAGTACTTC.

This clone was counted a few times. V usage is TRBV30 and J usage is TRBJ2-3, with TRBD2 matching over 11 bases. This CDR3 has 15 amino acids. V was clipped by 3 bases and J by 7 bases; unmatched bases: 9. CDR1 GTSNPN and CDR2 SVGIG come from the germline V gene (reference sequence). CDR3 sequence (DNA): TGTGCCTGGAGAGCACTTAGCGGGAGGGCCAATACGCAGTATTTT. Translating gives CAWRALSGRANTQYF.

The rearrangement joins TRBV15 to TRBJ1-3; D gene uncertain. Germline V gene lookup returns CDR1 LNHNV and CDR2 YYDKDF (reference sequence). With 0 bases removed from V and 8 bases from J, the gap between germline ends came to 8 bases. The CDR3 sequence is 13 residues long. The CDR3 loop reads CATSRDYPDTIYF. The CDR3 nucleotides read TGTGCCACCAGCAGAGATTATCCGGACACCATATATTTT.

Details on this clone: This may arise from a read error, as a much more abundant clone is one base away. The sample contains more than one DNA sequence encoding this CDR3. The J gene is TRBJ2-5, the V gene TRBV4-1, with D maybe TRBD2 (6 bases). Trimming took off 0 bases at V and 5 bases at J, with 13 bases between the two ends. This CDR3 has 15 residues. Germline V gene lookup returns CDR1 MGHRA and CDR2 YSYEKL. CDR3 protein: CASSQEGLRGETQYF. The CDR3 DNA reads TGCGCCAGCAGCCAAGAGGGGCTACGGGGGGAGACCCAGTACTTC.

The chain recombines TRBV9 with TRBJ2-7, with 9 bases aligning to TRBD2. V trimming: 4 bases; J trimming: 2 bases; junction bases outside the gene matches: 7. CDR1 and CDR2 (germline): SGDLS, YYNGEE. The CDR3 spans 15 residues. The CDR3 region is CASSPSPSGAYEQYF. The CDR3, as DNA: TGTGCCAGCAGCCCCAGTCCTAGCGGGGCCTACGAGCAGTACTTC.

The CDR3 spells CASSRTGIRAIYEQYF. DNA for the CDR3: TGTGCCAGCAGCCGGACAGGCATAAGAGCGATCTACGAGCAGTACTTC. The chain has TRBV14 and TRBJ2-7, with 7 bases identical to TRBD1. There are 16 residues in the CDR3. Germline-derived CDR1 and CDR2 are SGHDN and FVKESK. The V and J ends lost 4 bases and 3 bases, in that order; junction bases with no gene match: 12.

The chain employs TRBV18 and TRBJ1-4, with D perhaps TRBD1 (6 bases). The germline V and J ends were trimmed by 4 bases and 0 bases, with 9 bases remaining between them. Looked up from germline, CDR1 is KGHSH and CDR2 is LQKENI. This CDR3 has 15 amino acids. CDR3 coding DNA: TGTGCCAGCTCACGGACAGCTGCAACTAATGAAAAACTGTTTTTT. Amino acids: CASSRTAATNEKLFF. The full variable domain, its missing parts supplied by reference TRBV18 and TRBJ1-4, is NAGVMQNPRHLVRRRGQEARLRCSPMKGHSHVYWYRQLPEEGLKFMVYLQKENIIDESGMPKERFSAEFPKEGPSILRIQQVVRGDSAAYFCASSRTAATNEKLFFGSGTQLSVL.

The V call is TRBV29-1, the J call TRBJ2-7, with a weak D call TRBD1 (6 bases). Trimming removed 4 bases from V and 0 bases from J, with 10 bases in between. The CDR3 length is 13 residues. Germline loops: CDR1 SQVTM, CDR2 ANQGSEA. CDR3 sequence (DNA): TGCAGCGTTGGGGACATGAGCTCCTACGAGCAGTACTTC. Its protein is CSVGDMSSYEQYF.

The chain links TRBV4-1 to TRBJ2-6; a possible D gene is TRBD1 (7 bases). The CDR3 totals 16 residues. Per the germline V gene, CDR1 is MGHRA and CDR2 is YSYEKL. V was pared by 4 bases and J by 4 bases, with 14 bases between. The chain's CDR3 is CASSLSGGFGANVLTF. The CDR3 bases are TGCGCCAGCAGCCTTTCAGGGGGGTTCGGGGCCAACGTCCTGACTTTC.

The chain combines TRBV30 with TRBJ2-1; 7 bases are a match to TRBD2. CDR1 is GTSNPN and CDR2 is SVGIG in the germline V gene (reference sequence). V trimming: 7 bases; J trimming: 3 bases; junction bases outside the gene matches: 3. The CDR3 totals 12 residues. The CDR3 is CASSGIYNEQFF. DNA of the CDR3: TGTGCCTCAAGCGGGATCTACAATGAGCAGTTCTTC.

The rearrangement links TRBV19 to TRBJ1-1; TRBD1 matches at 8 bases. The V gene's germline CDR1 is LNHDA and CDR2 SQIVND (reference sequence). V was clipped by 6 bases and J by 1 base; unmatched bases: 4. The CDR3 totals 14 residues. CDR3 coding DNA: TGTGCCAGTAGGCCGGGACAGGAGAACACTGAAGCTTTCTTT. Encoded protein: CASRPGQENTEAFF.

This clone was observed a handful of times. The chain is built from TRBV4-3 and TRBJ2-2; 12 nucleotides agree with TRBD2. V shed 2 bases and J 1 base; nucleotides not matched to a gene: 11. Germline loops: CDR1 LGHNA, CDR2 YSLEER. This CDR3 region has 20 residues. This CDR3 is CASSQQLAGGPGRNTGELFF. The DNA for the CDR3 is TGCGCCAGCAGCCAACAGCTAGCGGGAGGGCCCGGACGGAACACCGGGGAGCTGTTTTTT.

The chain uses TRBV6-6 and TRBJ2-3; TRBD1 matches at 8 bases. Germline V gene data show CDR1 as MNHNY and CDR2 as SVGAGI (reference sequence). J lost 6 bases, V lost 4 bases, and 6 bases had no gene match. CDR3 size: 14 residues. The CDR3 DNA sequence: TGTGCCAGCAGTTTGTTGACAGGGGTTGATACGCAGTATTTT. As protein: CASSLLTGVDTQYF.

The chain couples TRBV6-4 to TRBJ1-1, with D possibly matching TRBD1 (6 bases). The V gene's germline CDR1 is MRHNA and CDR2 SNTAGT. CDR3 length: 15 residues. V was trimmed by 2 bases and J by 1 base, leaving 11 bases between them. The CDR3 region is CASSDPGTSNTEAFF. The CDR3 DNA reads TGTGCCAGCAGTGACCCCGGGACATCGAACACTGAAGCTTTCTTT.

The chain employs TRBV19 and TRBJ2-7; 10 bases match TRBD2. V lost 5 bases to trimming and J lost 2 bases; unmatched junction nucleotides: 6. CDR1 is LNHDA and CDR2 is SQIVND in the germline V gene (reference sequence). This CDR3 has 15 amino acids. The CDR3 region has the DNA TGTGCCAGTAGTGGAACTAGCGGGAACCCCTACGAGCAGTACTTC. Translated, it gives CASSGTSGNPYEQYF.

This rearrangement joins TRBV2 to TRBJ2-1; 16 bases agree with TRBD2. V lost 4 bases and J lost 12; bases outside the gene matches: 15. The V gene's germline CDR1 is SNHLY and CDR2 FYNNEI. This CDR3 spans 18 amino acids. The CDR3 coding sequence is TGTGCCAGCAGTGCTAGTTTTCCCGGGACTAGCGGGAGGGCCGGGCAGTTCTTC. It translates to CASSASFPGTSGRAGQFF.

Notes on this clone: Being one base from a much bigger clone, this may be a read error. The chain carries TRBV7-3 and TRBJ1-3; D not certain. V was cut by 3 bases and J by 2 bases, with 5 bases left in between. CDR1 is SGHTA and CDR2 is FQGTGA in the germline V gene. The CDR3 has 13 amino acids. CDR3 sequence (DNA): TGTGCCAGCAGCTTGGGGACTGGAAACACCATATATTTT. Encoded protein: CASSLGTGNTIYF.